Each of the 29 T cell receptor beta chains below was sequenced from the same sample in a study of cytomegalovirus exposure and HLA in healthy donors. Profiled with immunoSEQ multiplex PCR; TCRdb holds only in-frame clones, not every one. The sample records some 140,000 clones, approximately 85% being singletons. The sequenced material came from PBMCs. The receptors were gathered from a young woman in good health and CMV-seronegative.

CDR3: CASSQGYRVGAEAFF. CDR3 coding DNA: TGCGCCAGCAGCCAAGGCTACAGGGTGGGTGCTGAAGCTTTCTTT. The chain employs TRBV4-1 and TRBJ1-1, with a tentative D call TRBD1 (6 bases). V gave up 1 base and J gave up 6 bases, with 15 bases separating them. Germline values: CDR1 MGHRA, CDR2 YSYEKL. The CDR3 totals 15 residues.

This clone came up a few times. V is TRBV7-3 and J is TRBJ1-6; D unclear. This CDR3 region has 14 residues. Trimming took off 7 bases at V and 10 bases at J, with 17 bases between the two ends. Germline V gives CDR1 SGHTA, CDR2 FQGTGA. CDR3 DNA sequence: TGTGCCAGCACCGAGGGATGGGTTAACTCACCCCTCCACTTT. Amino acid sequence: CASTEGWVNSPLHF.

This chain joins TRBV5-1 and TRBJ2-1; D possibly corresponds to TRBD2 (7 bases). CDR3 length: 15 residues. Germline CDR1 is SGHRS and CDR2 is YFSETQ. Deletions cut 4 bases from V and 4 bases from J, with 15 bases between. CDR3 loop: CASSGEGGAYNEQFF. CDR3 in DNA: TGCGCCAGCAGCGGTGAGGGGGGGGCGTACAATGAGCAGTTCTTC.

V usage is TRBV27 and J usage is TRBJ1-5; D ambiguous. V lost 3 bases to trimming and J lost 2 bases, with 5 bases between them. The CDR3 is 13 residues long. CDR1 and CDR2 from the germline V gene are MNHEY and SMNVEV (reference sequence). CDR3 coding DNA: TGTGCCAGCAGTTTCTCCCGCAATCAGCCCCAGCATTTT. Translated: CASSFSRNQPQHF.

The sample holds a few counts of this clone. The chain combines TRBV6-5 with TRBJ1-1; D is uncertain. Germline CDR1 and CDR2: MNHEY and SVGAGI. This CDR3 region has 11 residues. The germline V and J ends were trimmed by 7 bases and 4 bases, with 7 bases remaining between them. CDR3 sequence: CASMSGTEAFF. The DNA for the CDR3 is TGTGCCAGCATGAGTGGCACTGAAGCTTTCTTT.

V is TRBV6-1 and J is TRBJ2-1; 10 bases are a match to TRBD1. Germline CDR1 reads MNHNS; CDR2 reads SASEGT. Unmatched junction bases numbered 6, after V lost 6 bases and J lost 7 bases. The CDR3 contains 14 residues. Here the CDR3 DNA reads TGTGCCAGCAGCAGACAGGGGGCTGGTAATGAGCAGTTCTTC. Translation: CASSRQGAGNEQFF.

The V gene is TRBV29-1, the J gene TRBJ2-3; D remains ambiguous. The CDR3 sequence is 13 residues long. V was cut by 1 base and J by 2 bases, with 7 bases left in between. The germline V gene encodes CDR1 SQVTM and CDR2 ANQGSEA. The CDR3 sequence is CSVEVTNTDTQYF. The CDR3 DNA reads as TGCAGCGTTGAAGTGACAAACACAGATACGCAGTATTTT.

V gene TRBV29-1 combines with J gene TRBJ1-2, with D tentatively TRBD1 (5 bases). The CDR3 spans 14 residues. V lost 7 bases and J lost 7, with 22 bases in between. In germline, CDR1 is SQVTM, CDR2 ANQGSEA. DNA of the CDR3: TGCAGCGCAAACTCCCCGGCAGGGTGGGGTGGCTACACCTTC. Translation gives CSANSPAGWGGYTF.

This clone was seen many times. V and J are TRBV11-2 and TRBJ2-1; D not resolved. V lost 6 bases to trimming and J lost 5 bases, with 5 bases between them. Germline CDR1 SGHAT, CDR2 FQNNGV. The CDR3 has 11 residues. CDR3 nucleotides: TGTGCCAGCAGAACAAACAATGAGCAGTTCTTC. Protein product: CASRTNNEQFF.

The chain links TRBV6-5 to TRBJ1-6, with TRBD1 identical over 9 bases. V dropped 2 bases and J dropped 6; count of bases not matched to a gene: 2. This CDR3 contains 15 residues. The germline V gene has CDR1 MNHEY and CDR2 SVGAGI. As DNA, the CDR3 is TGTGCCAGCAGTTACGGGGACAGGGTTAATTCACCCCTCCACTTT. This translates into CASSYGDRVNSPLHF.

V is TRBV4-2 and J is TRBJ2-5; D unclear. V gave up 1 base and J gave up 5 bases, with 20 bases separating them. The CDR3 sequence is 17 residues long. Per the germline V gene, CDR1 is LGHNA and CDR2 is YNFKEQ. CDR3 sequence (DNA): TGTGCCAGCAGCCAAGTCGCGGCCCCGCCGGGTGCGGAGACCCAGTACTTC. Translated: CASSQVAAPPGAETQYF.

The CDR3 nucleotides read TGTGCCAGTAGTATCCCAAATCCCAGGGGGCCCGGGGAGCTGTTTTTT. Amino acid sequence: CASSIPNPRGPGELFF. The gene calls are TRBV19 and TRBJ2-2, with TRBD1 matching over 8 bases. Germline lookup yields CDR1 LNHDA and CDR2 SQIVND (reference sequence). V was pared by 3 bases and J by 6 bases, with 9 bases of the junction left unmatched. There are 16 residues in the CDR3.

J is TRBJ2-1 and V is TRBV6-6; 11 positions agree with TRBD1. With V trimmed by 4 bases and J by 10 bases, 3 bases remained unmatched. Germline V gene data show CDR1 as MNHNY and CDR2 as SVGAGI (reference sequence). The CDR3 is made up of 13 amino acids. The CDR3 sequence is CASSWDRGGEQFF. The CDR3 DNA is TGTGCCAGCAGTTGGGACAGGGGGGGAGAGCAGTTCTTC.

The rearrangement links TRBV2 to TRBJ2-5; TRBD1 agrees at 7 bases. Trimming removed 10 bases from V and 4 bases from J; junction bases left unmatched: 18. Germline-derived CDR1 and CDR2 are SNHLY and FYNNEI. The CDR3 is made up of 16 amino acids. The CDR3 DNA reads as TGTGCCATCTTCAAACAGGACAGTCCAGGGGGAGAGACCCAGTACTTC. Translation gives CAIFKQDSPGGETQYF. Drawing the rest from reference TRBV2 and TRBJ2-5, the complete variable domain is EPEVTQTPSHQVTQMGQEVILRCVPISNHLYFYWYRQILGQKVEFLVSFYNNEISEKSEIFDDQFSVERPDGSNFTLKIRSTKLEDSAMYFCAIFKQDSPGGETQYFGPGTRLLVL.

The chain combines TRBV5-1 with TRBJ2-7; 8 nucleotides align to TRBD1. Trimming removed 0 bases from V and 2 bases from J; junction bases left unmatched: 4. From germline, CDR1 is SGHRS and CDR2 YFSETQ. This CDR3 has 15 amino acids. The CDR3, as DNA: TGCGCCAGCAGCTTGGGACAGGGGATAACCTACGAGCAGTACTTC. It yields the protein CASSLGQGITYEQYF.

The rearrangement links TRBV29-1 to TRBJ2-5, with D possibly matching TRBD1 (5 bases). Trimming removed 7 bases at V and 2 bases at J, with 5 bases between. Per the germline V gene, CDR1 is SQVTM and CDR2 is ANQGSEA. The CDR3 totals 10 residues. CDR3 protein: CSAGQETQYF. The CDR3 DNA sequence: TGCAGCGCAGGGCAAGAGACCCAGTACTTC.

The V call is TRBV5-6, the J call TRBJ1-3; the D gene is possibly TRBD1 (6 bases). The CDR3 totals 14 residues. The V and J ends lost 3 bases and 8 bases respectively, with 15 bases between them. CDR1 and CDR2 (germline): SGHDT, YYEEEE. The CDR3 nucleotides read TGTGCCAGCAGCTATTCAGGGGCTAGAGACACCATATATTTT. Translation: CASSYSGARDTIYF.

This chain links TRBV20-1 with TRBJ2-1, with a weak D call TRBD1 (7 bases). CDR1 DFQATT and CDR2 SNEGSKA come from the germline V gene (reference sequence). This CDR3 spans 11 amino acids. V was shortened by 6 bases and J by 8 bases, with 11 bases between the two germline ends. CDR3 protein: CSARGVHEQFF. CDR3 DNA: TGCAGTGCCAGGGGGGTTCATGAGCAGTTCTTC.

This chain uses TRBV7-9 with TRBJ1-6, with D maybe TRBD1 (6 bases). Germline V gene sequence: CDR1 SEHNR, CDR2 FQNEAQ (reference sequence). Trimming cost V 1 base and J 5 bases, with 9 bases left between them. The CDR3 consists of 15 residues. The CDR3 DNA is TGTGCCAGCAGCTTAGGCGACAGGAATAATTCACCCCTCCACTTT. Translation: CASSLGDRNNSPLHF.

The V and J genes are TRBV5-1 and TRBJ2-1; 7 nucleotides match TRBD2. V lost 6 bases and J lost 2; bases outside the gene matches: 5. This CDR3 has 14 amino acids. The germline V gene encodes CDR1 SGHRS and CDR2 YFSETQ. The DNA of the CDR3 is TGCGCCAGCACCCCACTAGCGACCTACAATGAGCAGTTCTTC. It encodes CASTPLATYNEQFF.

This clone was recorded once. The rearrangement links TRBV19 to TRBJ2-3; possible D gene TRBD1, 6 bases. The CDR3 contains 14 residues. Germline V gene lookup returns CDR1 LNHDA and CDR2 SQIVND (reference sequence). The ends were cut back, 4 bases at V and 1 base at J, with 9 bases in the middle. In DNA, the CDR3 is TGTGCCAGTAGTACACACAGGGGCACAGATACGCAGTATTTT. Translation: CASSTHRGTDTQYF.

The chain employs TRBV6-5 and TRBJ1-1, with D maybe TRBD1 (6 bases). V lost 0 bases and J 1 base, leaving 12 bases between the germline ends. Germline loops: CDR1 MNHEY, CDR2 SVGAGI. The CDR3 spans 16 residues. Here the CDR3 reads CASSYSWGRRNTEAFF. The CDR3 DNA reads as TGTGCCAGCAGTTACTCGTGGGGGCGCAGGAACACTGAAGCTTTCTTT.

The CDR3 loop is CASSLWGGRETQYF. Here the CDR3 DNA reads TGTGCCAGCAGCTTGTGGGGGGGCAGAGAGACCCAGTACTTC. The V gene is TRBV5-4, the J gene TRBJ2-5, with a possible D match to TRBD2 (7 bases). Trimming cost V 1 base and J 4 bases, with 11 bases left between them. The germline gives CDR1 SGHNT, CDR2 YYREEE (reference sequence). This CDR3 spans 14 amino acids.

The chain recombines TRBV7-2 with TRBJ2-7; TRBD1 agrees at 7 bases. V lost 3 bases to trimming and J lost 4 bases; unmatched junction nucleotides: 12. This CDR3 is 16 amino acids long. Germline V gene data show CDR1 as SGHTA and CDR2 as FQGNSA. CDR3 nucleotides: TGTGCCAGCAGCTTCAAAGGGGCAGGGGGTTGGTACGAGCAGTACTTC. Residues: CASSFKGAGGWYEQYF. The whole variable domain, filled in from reference TRBV7-2 and TRBJ2-7, reads GAGVSQSPSNKVTEKGKDVELRCDPISGHTALYWYRQSLGQGLEFLIYFQGNSAPDKSGLPSDRFSAERTGGSVSTLTIQRTQQEDSAVYLCASSFKGAGGWYEQYFGPGTRLTVT.

The sample holds a few counts of this clone. This sequence joins TRBV5-1 and TRBJ2-1; TRBD2 is a possible D gene (6 bases). There are 15 residues in the CDR3. Between the trimmed V and J ends, which lost 0 bases and 1 base, there was a span of 8 bases. Germline-derived CDR1 and CDR2 are SGHRS and YFSETQ. The DNA of the CDR3 is TGCGCCAGCAGCTTGGAAGGGAGGTCCTACAATGAGCAGTTCTTC. Translating it yields CASSLEGRSYNEQFF.

This clone was observed once. The chain has TRBV7-2 and TRBJ1-2, with 7 bases aligning to TRBD1. V trimming: 5 bases; J trimming: 0 bases; junction bases outside the gene matches: 6. Germline V gene data show CDR1 as SGHTA and CDR2 as FQGNSA. This CDR3 spans 15 amino acids. The CDR3 coding sequence is TGTGCCAGCAGCCAACAGGGGCCGGCTAACTATGGCTACACCTTC. This codes for CASSQQGPANYGYTF.

The chain joins TRBV4-2 to TRBJ1-1; D not certain. In germline, CDR1 is LGHNA, CDR2 YNFKEQ. This CDR3 has 13 residues. The ends were cut back, 4 bases at V and 2 bases at J, with 8 bases in the middle. The DNA for the CDR3 is TGTGCCAGCAGCCGGACGGGAAACACTGAAGCTTTCTTT. Translating it yields CASSRTGNTEAFF.

The J gene is TRBJ2-2, the V gene TRBV25-1; 9 positions agree with TRBD1. Germline V gives CDR1 MGHDK, CDR2 SYGVNS. Trimming removed 3 bases from V and 1 base from J; junction bases left unmatched: 3. The CDR3 has 16 residues. The CDR3 protein is CASSDVGQGNTGELFF. The CDR3, as DNA: TGTGCCAGCAGTGATGTGGGACAGGGGAACACCGGGGAGCTGTTTTTT.

This chain joins TRBV5-1 and TRBJ2-2; 7 nucleotides align to TRBD1. The trim removed 4 bases at V and 3 bases at J, leaving 3 bases unmatched. The germline V gene encodes CDR1 SGHRS and CDR2 YFSETQ. CDR3 size: 14 residues. The CDR3 loop is CASSVTGYTGELFF. The CDR3 DNA reads TGCGCCAGCAGCGTGACAGGGTACACCGGGGAGCTGTTTTTT.